The clone carrying this T cell receptor (beta chain) is a singleton in its sample. The antigen is unknown. It was with 60 Vbeta and 13 Jbeta primers that the PCR ran. TCRdb keeps only in-frame clones here, not all; method: immunoSEQ multiplex PCR. The table records about 220,000 clones, under 80% of them present only once. CDR1 and CDR2 (germline): LNHDA, SQIVND (reference sequence). The CDR3 length is 12 residues. Trimming at V came to 5 bases and at J to 10 bases, leaving 5 bases not matched to a gene. These data belong to a study of cytomegalovirus exposure and HLA in healthy donors. Study at large: A preliminary data release comprised tens of millions of unique TCRs obtained from HLA-typed donors.

While unrecorded immune exposures were likely, the donors were nominally healthy when sampled. Overall study findings and caveats: Within the data, a cluster of highly shared sequence variants was likely a sequencing artifact. Across donors, sequencing depth was assumed by presence/absence analyses to be roughly uniform.

This chain uses TRBV19 with TRBJ2-1; 7 nucleotides match TRBD2. The clonotype originates from a woman under 40 in good health and CMV-seronegative. Sequences were obtained from PBMCs. The CDR3 reads CASSGRVGEQFF. Here the CDR3 DNA reads TGTGCCAGTAGTGGGAGGGTGGGCGAGCAGTTCTTC.